These T cell receptor beta chains were read from a single sample in a study of T cell changes during pregnancy in multiple sclerosis. Here immunoSEQ multiplex PCR was the method, and the copy in TCRdb shows in-frame clones only, minus some. This table holds 69,000 or so clones, about 92% found once. Sequences were derived from peripheral blood, sampled before pregnancy. These receptor sequences come from a female donor with multiple sclerosis, enrolled in a pregnancy study. Both conserved end residues are part of each CDR3. A D gene is named only where the DNA matches it firmly. Rows may omit the clone size; those that give it use once, few, many or a size class.

CDR3aa: CASGAGDRSGNTIYF
CDR3nt: TGTGCTAGTGGAGCAGGGGACCGCTCTGGAAACACCATATATTTT
v_gene: TRBV12-5
abundance: once
d_gene: .
j_gene: TRBJ1-3

CDR3aa: CASSDIGLAGEIYEQYF
CDR3nt: TGTGCCAGTAGTGATATTGGACTAGCGGGAGAGATATACGAGCAGTACTTC
v_gene: TRBV19
abundance: .
d_gene: TRBD2
j_gene: TRBJ2-7

CDR3aa: CASSYSLAGGPDTQYF
CDR3nt: TGTGCCAGCAGTTACTCCCTAGCGGGAGGGCCGGATACGCAGTATTTT
v_gene: TRBV6-5
abundance: .
d_gene: TRBD2
j_gene: TRBJ2-3

CDR3aa: CASSWETVQYGYTF
CDR3nt: TGTGCCAGCAGTTGGGAGACTGTACAATATGGCTACACCTTC
v_gene: TRBV7-9
abundance: .
d_gene: .
j_gene: TRBJ1-2

CDR3aa: CASRLALAGLNEQFF
CDR3nt: TGTGCCAGCAGGTTAGCCCTAGCGGGATTAAATGAGCAGTTCTTC
v_gene: TRBV7-9
abundance: .
d_gene: TRBD2
j_gene: TRBJ2-1

CDR3aa: CASSLFAGGYEQYF
CDR3nt: TGTGCCAGCAGTTTATTTGCAGGGGGCTACGAGCAGTACTTC
v_gene: TRBV27
abundance: .
d_gene: TRBD1
j_gene: TRBJ2-7

CDR3aa: CASGGGSYEQYF
CDR3nt: TGTGCTAGTGGGGGGGGCTCCTACGAGCAGTACTTC
v_gene: TRBV12-5
abundance: .
d_gene: .
j_gene: TRBJ2-7

CDR3aa: CASSVPSQPQHF
CDR3nt: TGTGCCAGCAGCGTCCCAAGCCAGCCCCAGCATTTT
v_gene: TRBV7-8
abundance: .
d_gene: .
j_gene: TRBJ1-5

CDR3aa: CASSPFGDSQDTQYF
CDR3nt: TGTGCCAGCAGCCCGTTCGGGGACTCCCAAGATACGCAGTATTTT
v_gene: TRBV13
abundance: .
d_gene: .
j_gene: TRBJ2-3

CDR3aa: CASSDRHRSGNTIYF
CDR3nt: TGTGCCAGCTCAGATAGACACCGCTCTGGAAACACCATATATTTT
v_gene: TRBV18
abundance: .
d_gene: .
j_gene: TRBJ1-3

CDR3aa: CASSQGFMGQGSTGELFF
CDR3nt: TGTGCCAGCAGCCAAGGGTTTATGGGACAGGGAAGCACCGGGGAGCTGTTTTTT
v_gene: TRBV13
abundance: .
d_gene: TRBD1
j_gene: TRBJ2-2

CDR3aa: CASTGQGTDTQYF
CDR3nt: TGTGCCAGCACCGGACAGGGGACAGATACGCAGTATTTT
v_gene: TRBV2
abundance: .
d_gene: TRBD1
j_gene: TRBJ2-3

CDR3aa: CASGLVGHLDEKLFF
CDR3nt: TGTGCTAGTGGTTTAGTTGGACATCTGGATGAAAAACTGTTTTTT
v_gene: TRBV12-5
abundance: .
d_gene: .
j_gene: TRBJ1-4

CDR3aa: CASRGPTGTVRDTQYF
CDR3nt: TGTGCCAGCCGCGGCCCCACCGGGACTGTCCGAGATACGCAGTATTTT
v_gene: TRBV28
abundance: once
d_gene: .
j_gene: TRBJ2-3

CDR3aa: CASSLTPGTGDHGYTF
CDR3nt: TGTGCCAGCAGCTTAACTCCCGGGACAGGGGATCATGGCTACACCTTC
v_gene: TRBV7-9
abundance: .
d_gene: TRBD1
j_gene: TRBJ1-2

CDR3aa: CASSFTSPGRSSYNEQFF
CDR3nt: TGTGCCAGCAGTTTTACCTCTCCGGGGAGGAGCTCCTACAATGAGCAGTTCTTC
v_gene: TRBV27
abundance: .
d_gene: .
j_gene: TRBJ2-1

CDR3aa: CASSLLAGERDTQYF
CDR3nt: TGTGCCAGCAGTTTACTAGCGGGAGAAAGAGATACGCAGTATTTT
v_gene: TRBV27
abundance: .
d_gene: TRBD2
j_gene: TRBJ2-3

CDR3aa: CASSQDRATVYGYTF
CDR3nt: TGCGCCAGCAGCCAAGACAGGGCCACAGTCTATGGCTACACCTTC
v_gene: TRBV4-3
abundance: .
d_gene: .
j_gene: TRBJ1-2

CDR3aa: CSVLGTTYEQYF
CDR3nt: TGCAGCGTGCTCGGGACAACCTACGAGCAGTACTTC
v_gene: TRBV29-1
abundance: .
d_gene: .
j_gene: TRBJ2-7

CDR3aa: CASSLGLAGEWRQETQYF
CDR3nt: TGTGCCAGCAGCTTAGGACTAGCGGGAGAGTGGAGGCAAGAGACCCAGTACTTC
v_gene: TRBV5-6
abundance: .
d_gene: TRBD2
j_gene: TRBJ2-5

CDR3aa: CASSLVGGQVGDTQYF
CDR3nt: TGTGCCAGCAGCTTAGTGGGGGGACAGGTAGGAGATACGCAGTATTTT
v_gene: TRBV7-2
abundance: .
d_gene: TRBD1
j_gene: TRBJ2-3

CDR3aa: CASSFRGLAGEEQYF
CDR3nt: TGTGCCAGCAGTTTCCGCGGACTAGCGGGAGAAGAGCAGTACTTC
v_gene: TRBV28
abundance: .
d_gene: TRBD2
j_gene: TRBJ2-7

CDR3aa: CASSLLGVTGTEAFF
CDR3nt: TGTGCCAGCAGCTTGTTAGGGGTTACGGGCACTGAAGCTTTCTTT
v_gene: TRBV5-4
abundance: .
d_gene: .
j_gene: TRBJ1-1

CDR3aa: CASSVGLAGTPYEQYF
CDR3nt: TGTGCCAGCAGTGTGGGACTAGCGGGAACCCCCTACGAGCAGTACTTC
v_gene: TRBV6-1
abundance: .
d_gene: TRBD2
j_gene: TRBJ2-7

CDR3aa: CASSFSGLSNQPQHF
CDR3nt: TGTGCCAGCAGCTTTTCGGGGTTGAGCAATCAGCCCCAGCATTTT
v_gene: TRBV5-6
abundance: few
d_gene: .
j_gene: TRBJ1-5

CDR3aa: CASTDQVSTDTQYF
CDR3nt: TGTGCCAGCACCGACCAGGTTAGCACAGATACGCAGTATTTT
v_gene: TRBV7-9
abundance: .
d_gene: .
j_gene: TRBJ2-3

CDR3aa: CASSIAGYYGYTF
CDR3nt: TGTGCCAGTAGTATAGCAGGGTACTATGGCTACACCTTC
v_gene: TRBV19
abundance: .
d_gene: .
j_gene: TRBJ1-2

CDR3aa: CASSLGGGLTGANVLTF
CDR3nt: TGTGCCAGCAGCTTGGGTGGCGGACTAACTGGGGCCAACGTCCTGACTTTC
v_gene: TRBV5-6
abundance: .
d_gene: .
j_gene: TRBJ2-6

CDR3aa: CASSSRPGQGTMWWYEQYF
CDR3nt: TGTGCCAGCAGTTCTCGGCCGGGACAGGGGACTATGTGGTGGTACGAGCAGTACTTC
v_gene: TRBV6-9
abundance: .
d_gene: TRBD1
j_gene: TRBJ2-7

CDR3aa: CASSEGYNEQFF
CDR3nt: TGCGCCAGCAGCGAGGGTTACAATGAGCAGTTCTTC
v_gene: TRBV5-1
abundance: .
d_gene: .
j_gene: TRBJ2-1

CDR3aa: CASSHRTDTQYF
CDR3nt: TGTGCCAGCAGCCACAGGACCGATACGCAGTATTTT
v_gene: TRBV7-2
abundance: once
d_gene: .
j_gene: TRBJ2-3

CDR3aa: CASSVDGGQSGNTIYF
CDR3nt: TGTGCCAGCAGCGTAGACGGGGGGCAATCTGGAAACACCATATATTTT
v_gene: TRBV9
abundance: .
d_gene: .
j_gene: TRBJ1-3

CDR3aa: CASSQASGRGGELFF
CDR3nt: TGCGCCAGCAGCCAAGCGAGCGGGAGGGGCGGGGAGCTGTTTTTT
v_gene: TRBV4-3
abundance: .
d_gene: TRBD2
j_gene: TRBJ2-2

CDR3aa: CASSPGGWSSYEQYF
CDR3nt: TGTGCCAGCAGCCCAGGGGGTTGGAGCTCCTACGAGCAGTACTTC
v_gene: TRBV7-9
abundance: .
d_gene: TRBD1
j_gene: TRBJ2-7

CDR3aa: CASSIVQGLGQPQHF
CDR3nt: TGTGCCAGTAGTATAGTCCAGGGGCTGGGGCAGCCCCAGCATTTT
v_gene: TRBV19
abundance: .
d_gene: .
j_gene: TRBJ1-5

CDR3aa: CASSLITSGSSYEQYF
CDR3nt: TGTGCCAGCAGCTTAATTACTAGCGGGAGTAGCTACGAGCAGTACTTC
v_gene: TRBV7-2
abundance: .
d_gene: TRBD2
j_gene: TRBJ2-7

CDR3aa: CASGGTANEKLFF
CDR3nt: TGTGCCAGCGGGGGGACAGCTAATGAAAAACTGTTTTTT
v_gene: TRBV2
abundance: .
d_gene: TRBD1
j_gene: TRBJ1-4

CDR3aa: CASSPDTGATEAFF
CDR3nt: TGTGCCAGCAGCCCGGATACAGGGGCCACTGAAGCTTTCTTT
v_gene: TRBV5-6
abundance: .
d_gene: TRBD1
j_gene: TRBJ1-1

CDR3aa: CASNSIGAGEQYF
CDR3nt: TGTGCCAGCAATTCCATAGGGGCAGGCGAGCAGTACTTC
v_gene: TRBV7-2
abundance: .
d_gene: .
j_gene: TRBJ2-7

CDR3aa: CASSARGAINEKLFF
CDR3nt: TGTGCCAGCAGCGCCCGCGGCGCTATTAATGAAAAACTGTTTTTT
v_gene: TRBV9
abundance: .
d_gene: .
j_gene: TRBJ1-4

CDR3aa: CASSLAGGAEQYF
CDR3nt: TGCGCCAGCAGCCTCGCGGGAGGGGCCGAGCAGTACTTC
v_gene: TRBV4-1
abundance: .
d_gene: TRBD2
j_gene: TRBJ2-7

CDR3aa: CASSQKNRVVSYF
CDR3nt: TGTGCCAGCAGTCAAAAAAACAGGGTAGTTTCGTACTTC
v_gene: TRBV28
abundance: .
d_gene: .
j_gene: TRBJ2-7

CDR3aa: CASSDDRGMNTEAFF
CDR3nt: TGTGCCAGCAGTGATGACAGGGGCATGAACACTGAAGCTTTCTTT
v_gene: TRBV6-1
abundance: .
d_gene: TRBD1
j_gene: TRBJ1-1